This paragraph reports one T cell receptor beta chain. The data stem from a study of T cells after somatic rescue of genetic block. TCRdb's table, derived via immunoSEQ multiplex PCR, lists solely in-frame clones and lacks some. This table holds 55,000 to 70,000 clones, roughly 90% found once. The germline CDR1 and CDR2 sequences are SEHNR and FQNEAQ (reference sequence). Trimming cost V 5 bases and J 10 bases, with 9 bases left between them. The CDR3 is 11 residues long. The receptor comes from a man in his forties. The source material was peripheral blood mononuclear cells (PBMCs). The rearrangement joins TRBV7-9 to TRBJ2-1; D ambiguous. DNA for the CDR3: TGTGCCAGCAGCCTACAAACCGAGCAGTTCTTC. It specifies CASSLQTEQFF.